Following are 2 T cell receptor beta chains from one sample sequenced in a study of CDR3 diversity in severe acne. Each CDR3 protein is one row after TCRdb ran MiXCR on the PCR reads. This sample has more than 85,000 distinct CDR3 sequences, with 45% to 50% found just once. Sequenced input: blood. The receptor source for this set is a male donor in good health, serving as a control.

This sequence joins TRBV6-1 and TRBJ1-1; no clear D. CDR1 and CDR2 (germline): MNHNS, SASEGT. The V gene lost 9 bases and the J gene lost 0 bases, with 14 bases spanning the gap. The CDR3 loop spans 14 amino acids. The CDR3 spells CASQTPPLNTEAFF. CDR3 sequence (DNA): TGTGCCAGTCAGACACCCCCGTTGAACACTGAAGCTTTCTTT.

In this sample, this clonotype turned up a few times. The chain uses TRBV11-2 and TRBJ1-2; no firm D call. CDR3 length equals 12 residues. Between the trimmed V and J ends, which lost 3 bases and 5 bases, there was a span of 7 bases. Germline loops: CDR1 SGHAT, CDR2 FQNNGV. CDR3 region: CASSLAAYGYTF. The CDR3 nucleotides read TGTGCCAGCAGCTTGGCCGCTTATGGCTACACCTTC.